The text below deals with one T cell receptor (beta chain). Assay: immunoSEQ multiplex PCR; the TCRdb copy retains only in-frame clones and omits some. The sample lists 65,000 to 90,000 clones; roughly 86% were seen once. Exclusion of a patient followed from autoimmune disease history or systemic immunosuppression. The sample is drawn from a study of OX40 agonist ivuxolimab in advanced cancers. Turning to the study itself: The dose-escalation cohort had hepatocellular carcinoma, melanoma, renal cell or head and neck cancer. The eligibility criteria allowed prior anti-PD-1, anti-PD-L1 or anti-CTLA-4 therapy, and around 38% had some. In three patients, partial responses were observed, one with hepatocellular carcinoma and two with cutaneous melanoma.

V lost 0 bases to trimming and J lost 0 bases; unmatched junction nucleotides: 7. Germline V gene lookup returns CDR1 SGHRS and CDR2 YFSETQ. The CDR3 extends over 18 amino acids. The TCR originated in an adult with an advanced solid tumor such as melanoma, head and neck, liver or kidney cancer. The sample here was CD4+ or CD8+ T cells sorted from blood, taken in a trial of the OX40 agonist ivuxolimab. This sequence joins TRBV5-1 and TRBJ2-7; 12 bases align to TRBD2. The CDR3 region has the DNA TGCGCCAGCAGCTTGGGTCTAGCGGGAGGGTCTATCTCCTACGAGCAGTACTTC. This encodes CASSLGLAGGSISYEQYF.